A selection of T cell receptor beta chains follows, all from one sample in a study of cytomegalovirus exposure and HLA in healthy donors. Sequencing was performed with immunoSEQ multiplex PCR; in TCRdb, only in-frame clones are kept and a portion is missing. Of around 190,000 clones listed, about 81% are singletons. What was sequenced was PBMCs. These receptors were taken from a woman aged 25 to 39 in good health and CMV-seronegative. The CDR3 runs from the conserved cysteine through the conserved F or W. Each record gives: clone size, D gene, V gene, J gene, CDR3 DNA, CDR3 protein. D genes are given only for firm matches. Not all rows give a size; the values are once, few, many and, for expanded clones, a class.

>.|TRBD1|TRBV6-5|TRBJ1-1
TGTGCCAGCAGACTGGGACAGATGAACACTGAAGCTTTCTTT
CASRLGQMNTEAFF
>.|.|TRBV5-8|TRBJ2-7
TGTGCCAGCAGCCCCGGGGATTTCTACTCCTACGAGCAGTACTTC
CASSPGDFYSYEQYF
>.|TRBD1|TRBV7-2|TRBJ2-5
TGTGCCAGCAGCGAGGACAGGGCTTTGGGGACCCAGTACTTC
CASSEDRALGTQYF
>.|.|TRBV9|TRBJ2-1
TGTGCCAGCAGCGAGGCGGGGCCGGGGAATGAGCAGTTCTTC
CASSEAGPGNEQFF
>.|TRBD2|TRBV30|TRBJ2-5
TGTGCCTGGAGTGTGGGCGGGAGGGAAGAGACCCAGTACTTC
CAWSVGGREETQYF
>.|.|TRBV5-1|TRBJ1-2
TGCGCCAGCAGAGAGGCAGACTATGGCTACACCTTC
CASREADYGYTF
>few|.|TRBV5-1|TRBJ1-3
TGCGCCAGCAGTGTGGGACACTTCTCTGGAAACACCATATATTTT
CASSVGHFSGNTIYF
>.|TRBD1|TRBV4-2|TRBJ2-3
TGTGCCAGCAGCCAACCCTATTCCCGGGACAGGGGCACAGATACGCAGTATTTT
CASSQPYSRDRGTDTQYF
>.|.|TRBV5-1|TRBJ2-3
TGCGCCAGCAGCTTCTTCGGTGGCAGGGCAGATACGCAGTATTTT
CASSFFGGRADTQYF
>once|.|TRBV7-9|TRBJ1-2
TGTGCCAGCAGCCCCACGCGGGTTTGGAATAACTATGGCTACACCTTC
CASSPTRVWNNYGYTF
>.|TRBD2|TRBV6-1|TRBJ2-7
TGTGCCAGCAGTGATGTCTCGGGACTAGCCTTCTACGAGCAGTACTTC
CASSDVSGLAFYEQYF
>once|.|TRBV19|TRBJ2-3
TGTGCCAGTAGTAGAAGTTACAACACAGATACGCAGTATTTT
CASSRSYNTDTQYF